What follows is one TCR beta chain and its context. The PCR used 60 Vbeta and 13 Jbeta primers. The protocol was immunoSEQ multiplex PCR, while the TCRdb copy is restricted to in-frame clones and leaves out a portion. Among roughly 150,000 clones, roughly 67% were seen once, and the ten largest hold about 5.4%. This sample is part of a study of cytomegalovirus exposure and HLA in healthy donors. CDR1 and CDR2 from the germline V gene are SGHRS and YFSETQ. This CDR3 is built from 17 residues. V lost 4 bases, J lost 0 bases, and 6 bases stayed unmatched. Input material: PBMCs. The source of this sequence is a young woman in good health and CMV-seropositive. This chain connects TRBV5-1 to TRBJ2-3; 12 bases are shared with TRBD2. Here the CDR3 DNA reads TGCGCCAGCAGCCTAGGACTAGCGGGGAGAAGCACAGATACGCAGTATTTT. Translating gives CASSLGLAGRSTDTQYF.